The T cell receptor beta chain under discussion was sequenced for a study of spatial heterogeneity in lung cancer. Each CDR3 protein is one row after TCRdb ran MiXCR on the 5' RACE reads. The sample includes 500 to 750 distinct CDR3 sequences, around 30% of them seen just once. Time point of the sample: sample taken at primary tumor resection. Notes on this clonotype: This beta chain is off target for a library built for alpha chains, so its abundance means little.

The source is a male donor with early-stage non-small cell lung cancer. Source: normal lung tissue next to the tumor, taken at surgery.

The CDR3 nucleotides read TGCAGTGCTATGGAGCCCAGACCTAATCAGCCCCAGCATTTT. It encodes CSAMEPRPNQPQHF. The V and J genes are TRBV20-1 and TRBJ1-5; D is unclear. The germline CDR1 and CDR2 sequences are DFQATT and SNEGSKA (reference sequence). Trimming took off 4 bases at V and 4 bases at J, with 14 bases between the two ends. The length of the CDR3 is 14 residues.